The clone carrying this T cell receptor beta chain has only a few counts. What it binds is unknown. The data were taken from a study of T cells after yellow fever vaccination. General study results and limits: FACS-sorted repertoires could contain abundant clonotypes contaminating from the bulk population. Booster samples showed a return of most primary-vaccination clones (roughly 95% CD4, over 70% CD8).

Template switching by 5'RACE produced TCR cDNA, adding a universal primer site and UMIs. MiXCR, applied by TCRdb to the 5' RACE reads, yields one record per CDR3 protein. The data contain about 350,000 distinct CDR3 sequences, under 15% of them seen just once; the ten biggest clones take up 2.5% to 4%. The input for sequencing was CD4+ T cells sorted from PBMCs, taken 15 days after the yellow fever booster vaccination. The receptor comes from a man younger than 35 who received the YFV17D yellow fever vaccine.

CDR3 loop: CSASTSGGWQDTQYF. The CDR3 DNA follows: TGCAGTGCGTCTACTAGCGGGGGATGGCAAGATACGCAGTATTTT. The chain joins TRBV20-1 to TRBJ2-3, with 11 nucleotides matching TRBD2. Germline assignment: CDR1 DFQATT and CDR2 SNEGSKA (reference sequence). This CDR3 is 15 amino acids long. The J segment lost 5 bases and the V segment lost 6 bases, leaving 10 bases of the junction unmatched.